The present T cell receptor beta chain was sequenced within a study of cytomegalovirus exposure and HLA in healthy donors. On the study more broadly: HLA-typed donors contributed around 88 million unique TCRs, which were held in an early data release.

On this clone itself: The target antigen is unknown.

V lost 2 bases and J 6 bases, leaving 10 bases between the germline ends. The CDR3 consists of 13 residues. Germline V gives CDR1 MNHEY, CDR2 SVGAGI. Findings and limits, study-wide: In a later analysis, the majority of CMV-associated beta chains seemingly showed HLA restriction. For most subjects, TCR beta sequences were reported to predict HLA-A and HLA-B alleles with accuracy. Data from an earlier analysis indicated that most TCR beta V segments were productive either about 90% or about 30% of the time.

This PCR relied on a set of 60 Vbeta primers and 13 Jbeta primers. This table comes from immunoSEQ multiplex PCR, and its TCRdb copy is limited to in-frame clones, with some not included. The repertoire holds about 210,000 clones, with 78% as singletons. Material for sequencing was PBMCs. V gene TRBV6-5 combines with J gene TRBJ1-1, with D unresolved. This clonotype was obtained from a boy aged 10-17 years in good health and CMV-seronegative. The CDR3 DNA sequence: TGTGCCAGCAGTTACCGGACTTATTCTGAAGCTTTCTTT. Translating gives CASSYRTYSEAFF.